This T cell receptor beta chain was sequenced in a study of cytomegalovirus exposure and HLA in healthy donors. TCRdb's table, derived via immunoSEQ multiplex PCR, lists solely in-frame clones and lacks some. The sample lists a few hundred thousand clones; about 86% were seen once. Between the trimmed V and J ends, which lost 3 bases and 0 bases, there was a span of 14 bases. The germline V gene has CDR1 MDHEN and CDR2 SYDVKM. The CDR3 is 16 residues long. The specimen was PBMCs. V gene TRBV28 combines with J gene TRBJ1-1, with no clear D. The TCR sequence derives from a woman aged 18 to 35 in good health and CMV-seronegative. CDR3 in amino acids: CASSLGGSVMNTEAFF. CDR3 nucleotide sequence: TGTGCCAGCAGTTTGGGAGGCTCCGTTATGAACACTGAAGCTTTCTTT.